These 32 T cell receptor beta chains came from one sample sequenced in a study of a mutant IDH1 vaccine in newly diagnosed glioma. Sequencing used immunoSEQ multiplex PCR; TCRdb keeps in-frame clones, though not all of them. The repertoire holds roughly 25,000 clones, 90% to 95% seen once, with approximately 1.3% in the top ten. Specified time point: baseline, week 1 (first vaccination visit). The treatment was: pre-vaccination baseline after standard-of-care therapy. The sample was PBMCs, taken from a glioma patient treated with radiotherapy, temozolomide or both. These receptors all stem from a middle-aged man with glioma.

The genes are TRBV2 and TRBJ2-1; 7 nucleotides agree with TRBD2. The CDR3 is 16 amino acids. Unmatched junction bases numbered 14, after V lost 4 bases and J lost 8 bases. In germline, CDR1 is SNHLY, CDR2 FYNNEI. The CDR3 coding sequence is TGTGCCAGCAGTGTGATACTAGCGCCTAAAGGGGATGAGCAGTTCTTC. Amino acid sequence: CASSVILAPKGDEQFF. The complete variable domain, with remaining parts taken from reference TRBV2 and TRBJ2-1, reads EPEVTQTPSHQVTQMGQEVILRCVPISNHLYFYWYRQILGQKVEFLVSFYNNEISEKSEIFDDQFSVERPDGSNFTLKIRSTKLEDSAMYFCASSVILAPKGDEQFFGPGTRLTVL.

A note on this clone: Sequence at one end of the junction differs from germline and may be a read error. DNA of the CDR3: TGTGCTAGCAGCTCCGGGGGGTACCAAGAGACCCAGTACTTC. Its translation: CASSSGGYQETQYF. J is TRBJ2-5 and V is TRBV7-7, with TRBD2 matching over 7 bases. Germline V CDR1 and CDR2: SSHAT, FNYEAQ (reference sequence). The CDR3 has 14 amino acids.

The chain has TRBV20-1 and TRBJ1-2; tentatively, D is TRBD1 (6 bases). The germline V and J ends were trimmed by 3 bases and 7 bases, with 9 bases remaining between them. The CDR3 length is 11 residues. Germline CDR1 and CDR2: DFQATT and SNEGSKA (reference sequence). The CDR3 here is CSASPRGGYTF. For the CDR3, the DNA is TGCAGTGCTAGCCCCAGGGGTGGCTACACCTTC.

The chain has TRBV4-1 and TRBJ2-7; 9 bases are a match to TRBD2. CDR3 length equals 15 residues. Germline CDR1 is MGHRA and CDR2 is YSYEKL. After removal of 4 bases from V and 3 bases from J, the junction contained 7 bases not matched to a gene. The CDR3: CASSRLAGTGYEQYF. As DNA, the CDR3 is TGCGCCAGCAGCCGGCTAGCGGGGACCGGCTACGAGCAGTACTTC.

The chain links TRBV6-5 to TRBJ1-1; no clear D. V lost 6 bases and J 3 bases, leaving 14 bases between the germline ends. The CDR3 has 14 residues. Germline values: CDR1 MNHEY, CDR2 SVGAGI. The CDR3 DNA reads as TGTGCCAGCAGAGACCTTGGTGGAGACACTGAAGCTTTCTTT. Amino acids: CASRDLGGDTEAFF.

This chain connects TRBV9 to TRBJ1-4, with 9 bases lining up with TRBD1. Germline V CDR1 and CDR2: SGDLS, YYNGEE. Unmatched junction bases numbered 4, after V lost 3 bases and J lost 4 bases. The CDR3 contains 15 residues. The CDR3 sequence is CASSATTGGNEKLFF. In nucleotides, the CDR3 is TGTGCCAGCAGCGCGACGACAGGGGGTAATGAAAAACTGTTTTTT.

In DNA form, the CDR3 reads TGTGCCAGTAGTATCAGGACGGACCTTTCGGATACGCAGTATTTT. Amino acids: CASSIRTDLSDTQYF. The chain is built from TRBV19 and TRBJ2-3; D uncertain. Between the trimmed V and J ends, which lost 3 bases and 6 bases, there was a span of 16 bases. Germline CDR1 LNHDA, CDR2 SQIVND (reference sequence). CDR3 length: 15 amino acids. Full variable domain (outside the CDR3, taken from reference TRBV19 and TRBJ2-3): DGGITQSPKYLFRKEGQNVTLSCEQNLNHDAMYWYRQDPGQGLRLIYYSQIVNDFQKGDIAEGYSVSREKKESFPLTVTSAQKNPTAFYLCASSIRTDLSDTQYFGPGTRLTVL.

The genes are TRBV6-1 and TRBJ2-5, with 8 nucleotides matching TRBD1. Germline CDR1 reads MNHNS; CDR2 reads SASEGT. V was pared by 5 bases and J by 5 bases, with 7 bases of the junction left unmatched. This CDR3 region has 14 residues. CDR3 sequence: CASSRQGPEETQYF. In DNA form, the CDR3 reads TGTGCCAGCAGTAGACAGGGGCCGGAGGAGACCCAGTACTTC.

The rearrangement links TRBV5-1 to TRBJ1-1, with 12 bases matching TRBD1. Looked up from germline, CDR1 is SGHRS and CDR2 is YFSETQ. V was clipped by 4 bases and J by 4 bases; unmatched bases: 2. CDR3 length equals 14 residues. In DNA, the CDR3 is TGCGCCAGCAGCGAGGGACAGGGGGCCACTGAAGCTTTCTTT. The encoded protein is CASSEGQGATEAFF.

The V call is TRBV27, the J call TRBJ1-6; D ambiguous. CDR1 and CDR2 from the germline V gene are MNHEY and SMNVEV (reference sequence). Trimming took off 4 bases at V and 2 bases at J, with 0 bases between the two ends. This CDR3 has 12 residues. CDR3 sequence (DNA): TGTGCCAGCAGTTCCTATAATTCACCCCTCCACTTT. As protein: CASSSYNSPLHF.

CDR3 sequence reads: CASRQGGYEQYF. The CDR3 DNA reads TGTGCAAGCCGACAGGGCGGATACGAGCAGTACTTC. The rearrangement joins TRBV2 to TRBJ2-7; 7 bases match TRBD1. CDR3 length equals 12 residues. In germline, CDR1 is SNHLY, CDR2 FYNNEI.

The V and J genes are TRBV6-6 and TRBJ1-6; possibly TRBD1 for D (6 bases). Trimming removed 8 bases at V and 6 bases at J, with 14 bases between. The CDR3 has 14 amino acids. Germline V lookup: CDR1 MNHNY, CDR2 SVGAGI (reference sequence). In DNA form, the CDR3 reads TGTGCCAGCGTACAGGGAGATTTTAATTCACCCCTCCACTTT. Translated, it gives CASVQGDFNSPLHF.

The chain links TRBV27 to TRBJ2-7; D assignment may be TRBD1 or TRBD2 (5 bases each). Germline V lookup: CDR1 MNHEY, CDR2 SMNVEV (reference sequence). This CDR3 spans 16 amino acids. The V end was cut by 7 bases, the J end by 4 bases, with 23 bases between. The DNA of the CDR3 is TGTGCCAGCACCCCATCGTGGGACGGAGCTTTTTACGAGCAGTACTTC. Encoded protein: CASTPSWDGAFYEQYF.

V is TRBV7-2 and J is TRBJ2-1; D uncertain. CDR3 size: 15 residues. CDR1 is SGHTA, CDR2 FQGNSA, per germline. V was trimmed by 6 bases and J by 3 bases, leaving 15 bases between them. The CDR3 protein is CASREWRWGYNEQFF. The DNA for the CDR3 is TGTGCCAGCAGGGAGTGGCGGTGGGGCTACAATGAGCAGTTCTTC.

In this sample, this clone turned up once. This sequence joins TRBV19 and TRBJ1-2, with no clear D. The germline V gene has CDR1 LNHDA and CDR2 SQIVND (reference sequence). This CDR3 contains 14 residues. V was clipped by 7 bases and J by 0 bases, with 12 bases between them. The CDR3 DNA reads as TGTGCCAGTACCCCGGAGAGGGCTAACTATGGCTACACCTTC. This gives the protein CASTPERANYGYTF.

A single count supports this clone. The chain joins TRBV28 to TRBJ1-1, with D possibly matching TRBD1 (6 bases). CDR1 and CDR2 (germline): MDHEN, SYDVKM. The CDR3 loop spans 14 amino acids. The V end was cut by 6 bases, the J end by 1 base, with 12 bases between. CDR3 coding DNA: TGTGCCAGCAGAAGCTCAGGGGCGAACACTGAAGCTTTCTTT. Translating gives CASRSSGANTEAFF.

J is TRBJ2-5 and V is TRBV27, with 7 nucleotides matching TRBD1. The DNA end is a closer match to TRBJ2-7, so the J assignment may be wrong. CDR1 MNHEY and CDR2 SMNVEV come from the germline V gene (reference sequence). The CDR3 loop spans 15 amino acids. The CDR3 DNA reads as TGTGCCAGCAGTTTACGACAGGGAACTCTTCTCGAGCAGTACTTC. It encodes CASSLRQGTLLEQYF.

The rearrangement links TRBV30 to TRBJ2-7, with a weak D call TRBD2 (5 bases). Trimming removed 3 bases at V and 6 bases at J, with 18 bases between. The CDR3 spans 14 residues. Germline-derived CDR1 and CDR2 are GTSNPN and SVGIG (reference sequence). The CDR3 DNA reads TGTGCCTGGAGCTTTGGACCTACTAGGCCCGAGCAGTACTTC. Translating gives CAWSFGPTRPEQYF. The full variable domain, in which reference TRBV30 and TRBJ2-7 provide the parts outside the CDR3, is SQTIHQWPATLVQPVGSPLSLECTVEGTSNPNLYWYRQAAGRGLQLLFYSVGIGQISSEVPQNLSASRPQDRQFILSSKKLLLSDSGFYLCAWSFGPTRPEQYFGPGTRLTVT.

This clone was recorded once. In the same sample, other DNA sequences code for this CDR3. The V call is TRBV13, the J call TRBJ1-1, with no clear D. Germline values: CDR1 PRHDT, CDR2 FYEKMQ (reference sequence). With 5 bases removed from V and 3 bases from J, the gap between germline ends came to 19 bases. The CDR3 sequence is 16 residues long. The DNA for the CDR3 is TGTGCCAGCAGCCGATACGCCGACCGACGAGACACTGAAGCTTTCTTT. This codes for CASSRYADRRDTEAFF.

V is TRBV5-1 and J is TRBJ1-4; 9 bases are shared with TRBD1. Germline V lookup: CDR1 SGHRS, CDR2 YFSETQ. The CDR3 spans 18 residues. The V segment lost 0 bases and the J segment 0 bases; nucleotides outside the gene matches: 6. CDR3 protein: CASSLGTGVLATNEKLFF. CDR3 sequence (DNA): TGCGCCAGCAGCTTGGGGACAGGGGTCCTTGCAACTAATGAAAAACTGTTTTTT.

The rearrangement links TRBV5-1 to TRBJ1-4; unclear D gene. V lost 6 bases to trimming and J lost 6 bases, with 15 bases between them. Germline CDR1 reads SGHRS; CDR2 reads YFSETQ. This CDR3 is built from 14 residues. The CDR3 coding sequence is TGCGCCAGCAACATGGGAGGGAGTGATGAAAAACTGTTTTTT. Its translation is CASNMGGSDEKLFF.

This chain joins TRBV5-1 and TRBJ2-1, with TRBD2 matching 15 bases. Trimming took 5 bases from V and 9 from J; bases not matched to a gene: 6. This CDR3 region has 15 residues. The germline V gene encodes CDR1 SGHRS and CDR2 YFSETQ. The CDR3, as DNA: TGCGCCAGCAGGGTACGGACTAGCGGGGGGGGTGAGCAGTTCTTC. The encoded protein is CASRVRTSGGGEQFF.

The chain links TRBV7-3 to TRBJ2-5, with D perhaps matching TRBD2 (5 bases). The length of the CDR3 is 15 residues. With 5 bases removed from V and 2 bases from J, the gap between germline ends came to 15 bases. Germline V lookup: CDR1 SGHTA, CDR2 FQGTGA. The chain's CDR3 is CASSPGGGRQETQYF. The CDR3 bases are TGTGCCAGCAGCCCAGGAGGTGGGCGGCAAGAGACCCAGTACTTC.

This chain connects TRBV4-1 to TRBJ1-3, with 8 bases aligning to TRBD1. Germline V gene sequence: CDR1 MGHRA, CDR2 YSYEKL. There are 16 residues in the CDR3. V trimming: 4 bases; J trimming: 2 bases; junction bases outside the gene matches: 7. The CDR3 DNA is TGCGCCAGCAGCCCTTCCCGACAGGGGCCTGGAAACACCATATATTTT. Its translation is CASSPSRQGPGNTIYF.

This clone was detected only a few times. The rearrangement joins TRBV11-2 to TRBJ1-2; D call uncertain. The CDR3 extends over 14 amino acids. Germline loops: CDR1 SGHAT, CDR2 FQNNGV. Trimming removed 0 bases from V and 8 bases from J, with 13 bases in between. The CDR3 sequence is CASSLDRTPGGYTF. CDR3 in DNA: TGTGCCAGCAGCTTAGATCGCACCCCTGGAGGCTACACCTTC.

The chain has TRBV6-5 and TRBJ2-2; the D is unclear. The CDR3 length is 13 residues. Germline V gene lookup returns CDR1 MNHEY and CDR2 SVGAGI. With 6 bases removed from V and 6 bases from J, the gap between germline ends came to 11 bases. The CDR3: CASRRSGAGELFF. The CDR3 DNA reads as TGTGCCAGCAGAAGAAGTGGGGCCGGGGAGCTGTTTTTT.

CDR3 residues: CASSGTGLPSTDTQYF. CDR3 in DNA: TGTGCCAGCAGTGGGACGGGACTCCCTAGCACAGATACGCAGTATTTT. The chain is built from TRBV6-1 and TRBJ2-3, with a weak D call TRBD2 (6 bases). There are 16 residues in the CDR3. The ends were cut back, 4 bases at V and 0 bases at J, with 14 bases in the middle. Germline V CDR1 and CDR2: MNHNS, SASEGT.

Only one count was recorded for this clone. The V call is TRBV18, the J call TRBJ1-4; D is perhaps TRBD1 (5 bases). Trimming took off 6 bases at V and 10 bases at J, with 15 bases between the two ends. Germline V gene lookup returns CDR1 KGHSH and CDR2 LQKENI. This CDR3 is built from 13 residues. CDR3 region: CASSGASGGKLFF. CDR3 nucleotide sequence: TGTGCCAGCTCCGGGGCCTCCGGGGGAAAACTGTTTTTT.

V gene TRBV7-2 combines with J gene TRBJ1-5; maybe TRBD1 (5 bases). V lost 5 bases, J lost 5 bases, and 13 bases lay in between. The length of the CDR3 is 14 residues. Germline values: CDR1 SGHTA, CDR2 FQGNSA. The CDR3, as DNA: TGTGCCAGCAGCCTTGACAGTAGATATCAGCCCCAGCATTTT. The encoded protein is CASSLDSRYQPQHF.

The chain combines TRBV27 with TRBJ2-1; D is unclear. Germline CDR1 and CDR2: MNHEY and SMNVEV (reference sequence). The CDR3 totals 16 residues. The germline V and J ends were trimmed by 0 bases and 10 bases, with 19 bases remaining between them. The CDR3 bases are TGTGCCAGCAGTTTATCATCCCCCCCCGTAAGGACGGAGCAGTTCTTC. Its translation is CASSLSSPPVRTEQFF.

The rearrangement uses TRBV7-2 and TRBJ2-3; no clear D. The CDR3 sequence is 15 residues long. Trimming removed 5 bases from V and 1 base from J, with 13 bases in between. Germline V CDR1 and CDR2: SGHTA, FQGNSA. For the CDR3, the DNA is TGTGCCAGCAGCCTGGGTGGTTCCGGCACAGATACGCAGTATTTT. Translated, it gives CASSLGGSGTDTQYF.

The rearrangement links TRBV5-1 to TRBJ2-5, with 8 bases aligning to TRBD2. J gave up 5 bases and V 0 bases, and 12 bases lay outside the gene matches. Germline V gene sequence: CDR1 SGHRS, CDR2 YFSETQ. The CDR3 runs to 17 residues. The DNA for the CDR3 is TGCGCCAGCAGCTTGGGATCCGGGGGAGCGGGAGACGAGACCCAGTACTTC. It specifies CASSLGSGGAGDETQYF.